These T cell receptor beta chains were read from a single sample in a study of blood T cell repertoires in COVID-19. Profiling relied on immunoSEQ multiplex PCR, and the TCRdb table lists in-frame clones only, not all of them. Here the sample spans under 200,000 clones, 82% being singletons. Sequencing was performed on PBMCs or T cells enriched from blood (not recorded which). The origin of the receptors is an older woman with acute COVID-19. Each CDR3 is given with its conserved first and last residue. Fields, in order: J gene, clone size, V gene, CDR3 protein. For some rows the clone size is stated as once, few or many, or as a class when expanded; others skip it.

TRBJ1-1 . TRBV7-9 CASSFPRRQSMNTEAFF
TRBJ1-3 . TRBV14 CASSLFGAGGNTIYF
TRBJ1-5 . TRBV7-9 CASSKDAGASNQPQHF
TRBJ1-5 . TRBV19 CASKAGQGGQPQHF
TRBJ2-7 . TRBV5-1 CASSLPGDEQYF
TRBJ1-4 once TRBV5-4 CASRDRGQGDEKLFF
TRBJ2-3 . TRBV4-2 CASSHLAGGTDTQYF
TRBJ2-6 . TRBV27 CASSLRIVAGANVLTF
TRBJ1-5 . TRBV11-2 CASSSKNNQPQHF
TRBJ2-7 . TRBV7-2 CASSPKASSGSVQYF
TRBJ2-2 . TRBV9 CASSAVPRTGKGIAGANTGELFF
TRBJ1-5 few TRBV5-4 CASSLEGVEGQPQHF
TRBJ2-4 once TRBV19 CASGLRGQVNIQYF
TRBJ1-2 . TRBV19 CASSIYVAAADGYTF
TRBJ1-2 . TRBV7-6 CASSPRDGYTF
TRBJ2-1 . TRBV6-5 CASGTGQVNEQFF
TRBJ1-1 once TRBV7-8 CASSPEGRGTEAFF
TRBJ1-1 once TRBV10-2 CASTGGLNTEAFF
TRBJ2-3 once TRBV9 CASSVGGGARTDTQYF
TRBJ2-2 . TRBV11-2 CASSLGRQGDMWTGELFF
TRBJ2-1 . TRBV5-1 CASSSAGGPYNEQFF
TRBJ1-4 . TRBV3-1/TRBV3-2 CASSPGLSGSEKLFF
TRBJ2-1 . TRBV9 CASSETHVNEQFF
TRBJ1-5 . TRBV30 CAWSAGTGYQPQHF
TRBJ1-5 . TRBV19 CATADRGHQPQHF
TRBJ1-1 once TRBV29-1 CSASLRGSAFF
TRBJ2-3 few TRBV5-1 CASSLATAGTDTQYF
TRBJ2-1 many TRBV24-1 CATGRGLNEQFF
TRBJ1-2 . TRBV29-1 CSVIDPPRGGYTF
TRBJ1-6 few TRBV6-2/TRBV6-3 CASSYRETGNNSPLHF
TRBJ2-2 . TRBV7-2 CASSLANDRGTGELFF
TRBJ1-1 . TRBV3-1/TRBV3-2 CASSQRGADTEAFF
TRBJ2-1 . TRBV7-9 CASSSHRGRENEQFF
TRBJ2-1 . TRBV5-1 CASSLGWSTSGYNEQFF
TRBJ1-1 once TRBV29-1 CSVVPLDRKAEAFF
TRBJ2-3 . TRBV19 CASSIRTSGRGTDTQYF
TRBJ2-7 . TRBV6-6 CASSLTGGGIEQYF
TRBJ2-3 . TRBV5-4 CASSLDGSGRTDTQYF
TRBJ2-1 . TRBV30 CAFAGLAGGNNEQFF